Below, 12 T cell receptor beta chains from the same sample are listed, as sequenced in a study of blood T cell repertoires in COVID-19. Measured with immunoSEQ multiplex PCR; TCRdb has only the in-frame clones, and not every one. Of about 120,000 clones in the sample, around 82% were seen once. The source material was peripheral blood. The receptor source for this set is a woman aged 55 to 70 with acute or convalescent COVID-19.

V is TRBV18 and J is TRBJ1-3; D ambiguous. Trimming cost V 3 bases and J 4 bases, with 13 bases left between them. From germline, CDR1 is KGHSH and CDR2 LQKENI. The CDR3 is made up of 15 amino acids. CDR3: CASSPSRGDGNTIYF. The CDR3 region has the DNA TGTGCCAGCTCACCCTCCCGGGGAGACGGAAACACCATATATTTT.

The V and J genes are TRBV5-1 and TRBJ1-2, with D possibly being TRBD1 (5 bases). The CDR3 length is 13 residues. V was clipped by 1 base and J by 8 bases, with 12 bases between them. Germline CDR1 and CDR2: SGHRS and YFSETQ. The CDR3 DNA follows: TGCGCCAGCAGCTTGAAGTTGGGGGGGGGCTACACCTTC. Amino acid sequence: CASSLKLGGGYTF.

V and J are TRBV30 and TRBJ1-4, with TRBD1 as a possible D gene (6 bases). Looked up from germline, CDR1 is GTSNPN and CDR2 is SVGIG (reference sequence). The CDR3 sequence is 14 residues long. Deletions cut 0 bases from V and 7 bases from J, with 12 bases between. The CDR3 DNA reads as TGTGCCTGGAGTGTATACCGAGGGGGTGAAAAACTGTTTTTT. Its protein is CAWSVYRGGEKLFF.

J is TRBJ1-5 and V is TRBV2; D possibly corresponds to TRBD1 (5 bases). Trimming cost V 2 bases and J 6 bases, with 14 bases left between them. The CDR3 consists of 15 residues. CDR1 and CDR2 from the germline V gene are SNHLY and FYNNEI. CDR3 nucleotide sequence: TGTGCCAGCAGTGAATCCTCCTGGGGGGGTCAGCCCCAGCATTTT. Translation: CASSESSWGGQPQHF.

Only a few counts were recorded for this clone. In DNA, the CDR3 is TGTGCCAGCAGCTTAGACGCGCGGGGGAGCTACTACGAGCAGTACTTC. Its translation: CASSLDARGSYYEQYF. The rearrangement joins TRBV7-6 to TRBJ2-7; 7 bases match TRBD2. CDR3 length: 16 amino acids. Germline assignment: CDR1 SGHVS and CDR2 FNYEAQ. The V and J ends lost 1 base and 3 bases, in that order; junction bases with no gene match: 9.

V and J are TRBV2 and TRBJ1-5, with TRBD1 matching over 8 bases. Germline CDR1 SNHLY, CDR2 FYNNEI. The CDR3 extends over 16 amino acids. The ends lost 6 bases at V and 4 bases at J; junction bases unmatched: 11. In DNA, the CDR3 is TGTGCCAGCAGGGCGACAGGGGATTTCGGTAATCAGCCCCAGCATTTT. Protein sequence: CASRATGDFGNQPQHF.

The chain couples TRBV5-1 to TRBJ1-2; D not certain. This CDR3 is built from 15 residues. Trimming took off 4 bases at V and 8 bases at J, with 21 bases between the two ends. Germline V lookup: CDR1 SGHRS, CDR2 YFSETQ. DNA of the CDR3: TGCGCCAGCAGCCGTTCAGGACGGGATCTCGAAGGCTACACCTTC. It is translated as CASSRSGRDLEGYTF. The variable domain in full, with the rest retrieved from reference TRBV5-1 and TRBJ1-2, is KAGVTQTPRYLIKTRGQQVTLSCSPISGHRSVSWYQQTPGQGLQFLFEYFSETQRNKGNFPGRFSGRQFSNSRSEMNVSTLELGDSALYLCASSRSGRDLEGYTFGSGTRLTVV.

This sequence joins TRBV28 and TRBJ2-5, with D tentatively TRBD2 (5 bases). V dropped 3 bases and J dropped 5 bases, with 13 bases sitting between them. The CDR3 spans 14 residues. The V gene's germline CDR1 is MDHEN and CDR2 SYDVKM. CDR3 loop: CASSLLSGVETQYF. The DNA for the CDR3 is TGTGCCAGCAGTTTGCTGTCCGGGGTGGAGACCCAGTACTTC.

The rearrangement uses TRBV6-6 and TRBJ1-2, with 9 bases lining up with TRBD1. J was trimmed by 6 bases and V by 5 bases; bases with no gene match: 7. The germline V gene encodes CDR1 MNHNY and CDR2 SVGAGI (reference sequence). This CDR3 comprises 14 residues. Here the CDR3 DNA reads TGTGCCAGCAGTACAGGACAGGGGAAGAATGGCTACACCTTC. It yields the protein CASSTGQGKNGYTF.

The chain joins TRBV10-3 to TRBJ1-6; tentatively, D is TRBD1 (5 bases). The CDR3 has 13 residues. Trimming removed 6 bases at V and 7 bases at J, with 10 bases between. Germline V gene sequence: CDR1 ENHRY, CDR2 SYGVKD. CDR3 loop: CAIRTGPNSPLHF. Written as DNA, the CDR3 is TGTGCCATCAGAACAGGTCCCAATTCACCCCTCCACTTT.

The V gene is TRBV5-1, the J gene TRBJ2-3, with D perhaps TRBD2 (6 bases). Per the germline V gene, CDR1 is SGHRS and CDR2 is YFSETQ. The CDR3 spans 14 residues. V lost 4 bases and J 2 bases, leaving 11 bases between the germline ends. The CDR3, as DNA: TGCGCCAGCAGCCGCGGGGAGATCACAGATACGCAGTATTTT. Amino acid sequence: CASSRGEITDTQYF.

This sequence joins TRBV10-3 and TRBJ1-3; the D is unclear. This CDR3 spans 15 amino acids. Trimming removed 8 bases at V and 2 bases at J, with 16 bases between. Germline V gene data show CDR1 as ENHRY and CDR2 as SYGVKD. CDR3 coding DNA: TGTGCCATCGCAGAGTCCTGGAGTGCTGGAAACACCATATATTTT. Its translation: CAIAESWSAGNTIYF.